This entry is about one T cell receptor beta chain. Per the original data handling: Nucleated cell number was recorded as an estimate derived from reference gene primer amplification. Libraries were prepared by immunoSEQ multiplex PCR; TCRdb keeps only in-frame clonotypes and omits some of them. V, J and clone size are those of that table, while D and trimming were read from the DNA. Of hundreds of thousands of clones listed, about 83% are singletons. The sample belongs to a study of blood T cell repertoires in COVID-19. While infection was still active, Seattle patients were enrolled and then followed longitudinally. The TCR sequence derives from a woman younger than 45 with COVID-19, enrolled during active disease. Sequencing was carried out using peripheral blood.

Here the CDR3 DNA reads TGTGCCAGCTCACTCGAACAGTCCTACGAGCAGTACTTC. Translating it yields CASSLEQSYEQYF. The rearrangement uses TRBV18 and TRBJ2-7; D gene ambiguous. Germline V gives CDR1 KGHSH, CDR2 LQKENI. The CDR3 sequence is 13 residues long. V was cut by 4 bases and J by 1 base, with 8 bases left in between.